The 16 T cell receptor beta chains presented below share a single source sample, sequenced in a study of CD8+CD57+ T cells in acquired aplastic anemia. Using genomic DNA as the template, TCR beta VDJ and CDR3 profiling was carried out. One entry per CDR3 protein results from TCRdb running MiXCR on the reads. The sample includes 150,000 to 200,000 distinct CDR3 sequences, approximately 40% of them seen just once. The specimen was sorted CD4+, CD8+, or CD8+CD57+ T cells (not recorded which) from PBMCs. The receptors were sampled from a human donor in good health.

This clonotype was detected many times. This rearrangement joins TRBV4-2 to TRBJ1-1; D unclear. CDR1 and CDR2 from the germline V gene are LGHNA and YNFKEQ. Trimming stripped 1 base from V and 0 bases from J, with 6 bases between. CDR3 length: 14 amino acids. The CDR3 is CASSQGLLNTEAFF. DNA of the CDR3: TGTGCCAGCAGCCAAGGATTGTTGAACACTGAAGCTTTCTTT.

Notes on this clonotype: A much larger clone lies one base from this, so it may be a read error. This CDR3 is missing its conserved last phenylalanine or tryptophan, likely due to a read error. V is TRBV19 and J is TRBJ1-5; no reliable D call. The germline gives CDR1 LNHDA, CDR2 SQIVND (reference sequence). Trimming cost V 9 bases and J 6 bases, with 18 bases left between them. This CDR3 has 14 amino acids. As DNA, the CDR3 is TGTGCCAGCAGCGTAGAGGACCGCGGTCAGCCCCAGCATGTT. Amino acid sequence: CASSVEDRGQPQHV.

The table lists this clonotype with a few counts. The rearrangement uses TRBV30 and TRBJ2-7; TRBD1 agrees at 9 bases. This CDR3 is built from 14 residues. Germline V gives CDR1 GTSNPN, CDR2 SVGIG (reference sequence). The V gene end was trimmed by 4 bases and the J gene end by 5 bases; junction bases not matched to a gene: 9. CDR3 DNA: TGTGCCTGGACCCCGGGACAGGGAGTCAACGAGCAGTACTTC. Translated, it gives CAWTPGQGVNEQYF.

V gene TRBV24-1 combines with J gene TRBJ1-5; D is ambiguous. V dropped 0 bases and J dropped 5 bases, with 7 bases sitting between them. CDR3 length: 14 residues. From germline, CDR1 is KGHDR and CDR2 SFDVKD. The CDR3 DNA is TGTGCCACCAGTGATTTGGACACGGATCAGCCCCAGCATTTT. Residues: CATSDLDTDQPQHF.

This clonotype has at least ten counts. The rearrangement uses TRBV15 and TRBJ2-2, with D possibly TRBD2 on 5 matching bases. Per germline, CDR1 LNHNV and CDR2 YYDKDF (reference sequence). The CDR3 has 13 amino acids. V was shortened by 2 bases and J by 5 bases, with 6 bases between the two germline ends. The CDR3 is CATSRRETGELFF. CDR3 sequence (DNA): TGTGCCACCAGCAGAAGGGAGACCGGGGAGCTGTTTTTT.

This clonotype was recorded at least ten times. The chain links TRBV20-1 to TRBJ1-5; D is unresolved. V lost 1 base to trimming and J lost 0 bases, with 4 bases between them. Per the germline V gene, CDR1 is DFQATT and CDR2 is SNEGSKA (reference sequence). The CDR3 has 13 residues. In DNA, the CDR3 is TGCAGTGCTAGAGGGGATAGCAATCAGCCCCAGCATTTT. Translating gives CSARGDSNQPQHF.

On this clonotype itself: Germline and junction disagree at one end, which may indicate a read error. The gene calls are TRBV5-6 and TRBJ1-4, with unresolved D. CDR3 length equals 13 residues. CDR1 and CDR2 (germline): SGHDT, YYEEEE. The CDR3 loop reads CASSLGVDENLFF. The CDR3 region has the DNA TGTGCCAGCAGCTTGGGGGTAGATGAAAACCTGTTTTTT.

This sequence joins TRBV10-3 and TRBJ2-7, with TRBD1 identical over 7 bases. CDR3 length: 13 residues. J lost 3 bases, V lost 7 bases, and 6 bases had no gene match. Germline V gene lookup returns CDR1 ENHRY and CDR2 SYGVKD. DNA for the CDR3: TGTGCCATCAAAGACAGGGCCCTCTACGAGCAGTACTTC. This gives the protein CAIKDRALYEQYF.

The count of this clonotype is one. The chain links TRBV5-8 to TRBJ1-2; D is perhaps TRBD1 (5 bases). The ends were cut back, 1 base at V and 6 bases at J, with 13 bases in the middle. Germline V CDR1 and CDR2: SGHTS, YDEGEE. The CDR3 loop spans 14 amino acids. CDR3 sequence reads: CASSLSGRGDGYTF. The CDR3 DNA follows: TGTGCCAGCAGCTTGTCAGGGAGGGGAGATGGCTACACCTTC.

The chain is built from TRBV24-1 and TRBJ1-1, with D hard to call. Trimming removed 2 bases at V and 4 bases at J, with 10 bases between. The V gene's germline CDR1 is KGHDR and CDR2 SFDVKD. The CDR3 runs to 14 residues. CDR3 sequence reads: CATSDWKRGTEAFF. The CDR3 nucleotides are TGTGCCACCAGTGATTGGAAACGGGGCACTGAAGCTTTCTTT.

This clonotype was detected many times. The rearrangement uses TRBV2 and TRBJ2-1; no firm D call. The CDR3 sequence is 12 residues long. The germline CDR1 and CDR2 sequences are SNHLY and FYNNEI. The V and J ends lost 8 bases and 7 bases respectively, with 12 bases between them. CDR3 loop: CASLYLGNEQFF. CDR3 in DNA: TGTGCCAGCCTCTATCTAGGTAATGAGCAGTTCTTC.

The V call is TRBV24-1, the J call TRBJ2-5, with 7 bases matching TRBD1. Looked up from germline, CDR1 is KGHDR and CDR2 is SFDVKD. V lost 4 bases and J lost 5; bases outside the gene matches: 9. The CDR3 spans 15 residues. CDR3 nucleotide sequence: TGTGCCACCAGTGACTCGGGGACAGTTAAGGAGACCCAGTACTTC. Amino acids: CATSDSGTVKETQYF.

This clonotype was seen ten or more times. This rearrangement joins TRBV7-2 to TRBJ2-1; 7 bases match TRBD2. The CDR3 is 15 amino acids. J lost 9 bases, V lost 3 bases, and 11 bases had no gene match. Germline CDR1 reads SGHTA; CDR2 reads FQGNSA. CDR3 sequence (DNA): TGTGCCAGCAGCTTCTGGGGCTATCCGGGGGGTGAGCAGTTCTTC. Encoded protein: CASSFWGYPGGEQFF.

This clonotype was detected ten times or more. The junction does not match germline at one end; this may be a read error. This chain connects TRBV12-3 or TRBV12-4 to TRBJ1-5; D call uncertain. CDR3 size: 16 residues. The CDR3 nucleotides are TGTGCCAGCAGGTTAGGATCGGCGAACCAGGATCAGCCCCAGCATTTT. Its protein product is CASRLGSANQDQPQHF.

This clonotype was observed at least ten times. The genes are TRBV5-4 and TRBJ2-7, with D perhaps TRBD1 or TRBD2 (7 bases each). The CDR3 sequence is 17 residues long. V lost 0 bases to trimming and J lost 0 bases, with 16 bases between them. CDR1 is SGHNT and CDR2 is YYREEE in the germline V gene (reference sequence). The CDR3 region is CASSLARGGGSSYEQYF. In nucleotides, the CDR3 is TGTGCCAGCAGCTTGGCCAGGGGGGGCGGGAGCTCCTACGAGCAGTACTTC.

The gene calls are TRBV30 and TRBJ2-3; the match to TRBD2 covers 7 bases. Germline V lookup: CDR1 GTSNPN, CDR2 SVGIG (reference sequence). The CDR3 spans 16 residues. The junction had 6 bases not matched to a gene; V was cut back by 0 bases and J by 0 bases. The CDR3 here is CAWSVASGASTDTQYF. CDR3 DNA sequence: TGTGCCTGGAGTGTAGCTAGCGGTGCTAGCACAGATACGCAGTATTTT. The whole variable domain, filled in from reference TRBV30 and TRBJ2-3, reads SQTIHQWPATLVQPVGSPLSLECTVEGTSNPNLYWYRQAAGRGLQLLFYSVGIGQISSEVPQNLSASRPQDRQFILSSKKLLLSDSGFYLCAWSVASGASTDTQYFGPGTRLTVL.